This T cell receptor beta chain is from a study of graft-versus-host responses after intestinal transplantation. As for the study in general: Multivisceral, liver-intestinal, or isolated intestinal grafts went to recipients. Anti-thymocyte globulin was used for induction in all recipients, who then took tacrolimus and steroids for 2 to 4 years. Whole-study findings and limits: Those patients showing graft-donor T cell macrochimerism displayed high graft-versus-host to host-versus-graft clonal ratios in allografts. Analysis identified GvH clones in recipient marrow, with some appearing first in ileum or blood.

Sequenced by immunoSEQ multiplex PCR; TCRdb stores in-frame clones only, minus some. Of just under 55,000 clones in the sample, about 90% were seen once. This clone was counted a single time. What it binds is not known. The CDR3 spans 16 residues. Germline-derived CDR1 and CDR2 are MNHNS and SASEGT. V was trimmed by 4 bases and J by 0 bases, leaving 15 bases between them. This specimen was PBMCs, taken nearly 670 days after intestinal transplant. The receptor was derived from a human patient who received an intestinal transplant, so some T cells may come from the graft donor. V gene TRBV6-1 combines with J gene TRBJ1-2; unclear D gene. The CDR3 protein is CASSASVSGANYGYTF. The CDR3 nucleotides read TGTGCCAGCAGTGCCTCCGTTAGTGGGGCTAACTATGGCTACACCTTC.